This T cell receptor beta chain is drawn from a study of blood T cell repertoires in COVID-19. On the study more broadly: Samples taken during acute and convalescent COVID-19 were collected in the United States, Italy and Spain.

The CDR3 is made up of 17 amino acids. V lost 5 bases, J lost 0 bases, and 14 bases lay in between. CDR1 and CDR2 (germline): SGHVS, FQNEAQ. Original processing notes: It was from reference gene primer amplification that nucleated cell counts were estimated. Here immunoSEQ multiplex PCR was the method, and the copy in TCRdb shows in-frame clones only, minus some. V, J and clone size were drawn from that table, and D and trimming were deduced from the DNA. The sample holds 150,000 or so clones, around 80% seen once. J is TRBJ1-6 and V is TRBV7-8; D ambiguous. The sample comprised peripheral blood. The TCR comes from a human donor with acute or convalescent COVID-19. The donor label of this sample is uncertain. In nucleotides, the CDR3 is TGTGCCAGCAGCCAAGGTGGGGAGAGCTCCTATAATTCACCCCTCCACTTT. Translated, it gives CASSQGGESSYNSPLHF.